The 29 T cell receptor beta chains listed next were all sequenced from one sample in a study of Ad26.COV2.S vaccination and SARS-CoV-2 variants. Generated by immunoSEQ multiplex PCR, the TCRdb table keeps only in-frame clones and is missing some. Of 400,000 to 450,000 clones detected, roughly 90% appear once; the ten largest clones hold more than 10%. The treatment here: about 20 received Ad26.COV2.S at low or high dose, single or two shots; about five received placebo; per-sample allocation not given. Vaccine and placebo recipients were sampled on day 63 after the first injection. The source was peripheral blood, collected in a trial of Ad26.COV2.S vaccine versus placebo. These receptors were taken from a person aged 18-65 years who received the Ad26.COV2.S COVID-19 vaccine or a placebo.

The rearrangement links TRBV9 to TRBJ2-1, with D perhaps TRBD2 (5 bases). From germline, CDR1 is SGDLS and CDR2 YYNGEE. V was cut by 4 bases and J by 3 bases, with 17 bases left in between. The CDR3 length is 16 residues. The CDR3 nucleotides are TGTGCCAGCAGCCCTAGCCTAGATCATGGCTACAATGAGCAGTTCTTC. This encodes CASSPSLDHGYNEQFF.

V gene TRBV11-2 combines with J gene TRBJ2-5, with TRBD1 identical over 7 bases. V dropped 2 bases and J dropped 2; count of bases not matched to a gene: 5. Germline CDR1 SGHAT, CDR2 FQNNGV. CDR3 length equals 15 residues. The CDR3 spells CASSLIPDRQETQYF. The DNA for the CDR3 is TGTGCCAGCAGCTTAATCCCGGACAGGCAAGAGACCCAGTACTTC.

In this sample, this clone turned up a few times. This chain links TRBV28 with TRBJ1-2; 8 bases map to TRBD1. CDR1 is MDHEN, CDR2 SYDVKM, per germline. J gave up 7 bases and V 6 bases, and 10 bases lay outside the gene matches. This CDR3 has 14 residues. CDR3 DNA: TGTGCCAGCAGCCGGTTCAGGGGGCTTGTTGGCTACACCTTC. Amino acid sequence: CASSRFRGLVGYTF.

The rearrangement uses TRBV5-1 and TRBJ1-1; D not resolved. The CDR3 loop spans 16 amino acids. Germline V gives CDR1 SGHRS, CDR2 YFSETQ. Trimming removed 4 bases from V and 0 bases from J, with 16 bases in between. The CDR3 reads CASSPIAGGMNTEAFF. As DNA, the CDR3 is TGCGCCAGCAGCCCTATCGCCGGTGGGATGAACACTGAAGCTTTCTTT. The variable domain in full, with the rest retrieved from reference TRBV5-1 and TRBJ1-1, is KAGVTQTPRYLIKTRGQQVTLSCSPISGHRSVSWYQQTPGQGLQFLFEYFSETQRNKGNFPGRFSGRQFSNSRSEMNVSTLELGDSALYLCASSPIAGGMNTEAFFGQGTRLTVV.

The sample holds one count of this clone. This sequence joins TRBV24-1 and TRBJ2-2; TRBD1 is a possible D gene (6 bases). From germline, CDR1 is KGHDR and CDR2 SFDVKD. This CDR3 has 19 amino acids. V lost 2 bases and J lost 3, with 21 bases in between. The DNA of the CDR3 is TGTGCCACCAGTGATTCCTTTACAGGGTTTGTTGGTTACACCGGGGAGCTGTTTTTT. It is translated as CATSDSFTGFVGYTGELFF.

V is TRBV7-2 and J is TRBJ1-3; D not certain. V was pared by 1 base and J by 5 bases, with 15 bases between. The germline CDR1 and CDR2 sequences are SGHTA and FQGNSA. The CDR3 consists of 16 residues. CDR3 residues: CASSLGPGGNRNTIYF. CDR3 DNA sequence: TGTGCCAGCAGCTTAGGACCGGGAGGGAATAGAAACACCATATATTTT.

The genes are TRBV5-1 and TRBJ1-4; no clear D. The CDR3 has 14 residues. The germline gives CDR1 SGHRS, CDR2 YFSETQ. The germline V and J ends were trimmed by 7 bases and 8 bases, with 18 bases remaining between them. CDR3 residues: CASQEAPGREKLFF. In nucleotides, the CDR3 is TGCGCCAGCCAAGAGGCTCCCGGACGGGAAAAACTGTTTTTT. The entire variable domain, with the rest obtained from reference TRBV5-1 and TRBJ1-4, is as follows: KAGVTQTPRYLIKTRGQQVTLSCSPISGHRSVSWYQQTPGQGLQFLFEYFSETQRNKGNFPGRFSGRQFSNSRSEMNVSTLELGDSALYLCASQEAPGREKLFFGSGTQLSVL.

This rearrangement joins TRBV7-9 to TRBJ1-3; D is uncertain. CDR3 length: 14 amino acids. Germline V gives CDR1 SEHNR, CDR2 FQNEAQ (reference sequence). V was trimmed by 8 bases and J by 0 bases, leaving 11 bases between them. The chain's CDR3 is CASFHGNSGNTIYF. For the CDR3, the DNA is TGTGCCAGCTTCCACGGGAACTCTGGAAACACCATATATTTT. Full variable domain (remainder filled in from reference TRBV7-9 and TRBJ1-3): DTGVSQNPRHKITKRGQNVTFRCDPISEHNRLYWYRQTLGQGPEFLTYFQNEAQLEKSRLLSDRFSAERPKGSFSTLEIQRTEQGDSAMYLCASFHGNSGNTIYFGEGSWLTVV.

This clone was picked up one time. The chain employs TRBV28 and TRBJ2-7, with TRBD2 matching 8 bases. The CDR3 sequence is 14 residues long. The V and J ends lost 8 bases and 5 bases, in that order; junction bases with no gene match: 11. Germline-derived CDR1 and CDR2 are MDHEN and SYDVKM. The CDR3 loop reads CASCTGGEVHEQYF. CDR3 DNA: TGTGCCAGCTGCACGGGGGGGGAGGTCCACGAGCAGTACTTC. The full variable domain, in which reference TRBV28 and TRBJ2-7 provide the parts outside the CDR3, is DVKVTQSSRYLVKRTGEKVFLECVQDMDHENMFWYRQDPGLGLRLIYFSYDVKMKEKGDIPEGYSVSREKKERFSLILESASTNQTSMYLCASCTGGEVHEQYFGPGTRLTVT.

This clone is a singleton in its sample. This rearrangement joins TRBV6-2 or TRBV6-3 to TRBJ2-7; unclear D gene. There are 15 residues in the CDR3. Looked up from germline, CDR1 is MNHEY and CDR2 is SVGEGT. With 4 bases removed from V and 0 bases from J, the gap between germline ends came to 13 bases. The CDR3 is CASSLPGGSSYEQYF. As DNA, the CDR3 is TGTGCCAGCAGTTTACCAGGTGGTAGCTCCTACGAGCAGTACTTC.

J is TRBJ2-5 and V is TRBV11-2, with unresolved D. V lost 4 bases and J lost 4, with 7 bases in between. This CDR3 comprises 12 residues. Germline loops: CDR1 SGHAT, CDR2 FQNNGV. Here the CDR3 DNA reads TGTGCCAGCAGCTATGATAGAGAGACCCAGTACTTC. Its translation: CASSYDRETQYF.

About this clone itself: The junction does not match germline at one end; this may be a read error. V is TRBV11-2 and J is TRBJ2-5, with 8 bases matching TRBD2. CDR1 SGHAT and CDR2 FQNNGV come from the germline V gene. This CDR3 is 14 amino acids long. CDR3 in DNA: TGTGCCAGCAGTTTAGCGGGGTTACAAGAGACCCAGTACTTC. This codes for CASSLAGLQETQYF.

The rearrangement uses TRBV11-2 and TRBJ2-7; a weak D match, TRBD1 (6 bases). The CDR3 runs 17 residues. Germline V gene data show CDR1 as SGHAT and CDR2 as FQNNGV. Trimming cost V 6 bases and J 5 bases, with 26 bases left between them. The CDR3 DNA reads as TGTGCCAGCAGTCATACCCCATTGTGGGGGCGCAGGGACGAGCAGTACTTC. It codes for CASSHTPLWGRRDEQYF.

The chain's CDR3 is CASSIASATSYEQYF. CDR3 coding DNA: TGTGCCAGTAGTATAGCCAGCGCGACTTCCTACGAGCAGTACTTC. The V and J genes are TRBV19 and TRBJ2-7; unclear D gene. The CDR3 spans 15 residues. Germline V gene data show CDR1 as LNHDA and CDR2 as SQIVND (reference sequence). Between the trimmed V and J ends, which lost 1 base and 1 base, there was a span of 11 bases.

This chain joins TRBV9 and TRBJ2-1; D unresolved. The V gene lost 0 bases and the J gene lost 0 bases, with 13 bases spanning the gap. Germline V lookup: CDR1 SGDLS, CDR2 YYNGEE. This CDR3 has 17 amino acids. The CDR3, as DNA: TGTGCCAGCAGCGTAGACGACGGTTTTAGCTCCTACAATGAGCAGTTCTTC. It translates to CASSVDDGFSSYNEQFF. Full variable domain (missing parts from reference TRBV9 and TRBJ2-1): DSGVTQTPKHLITATGQRVTLRCSPRSGDLSVYWYQQSLDQGLQFLIQYYNGEERAKGNILERFSAQQFPDLHSELNLSSLELGDSALYFCASSVDDGFSSYNEQFFGPGTRLTVL.

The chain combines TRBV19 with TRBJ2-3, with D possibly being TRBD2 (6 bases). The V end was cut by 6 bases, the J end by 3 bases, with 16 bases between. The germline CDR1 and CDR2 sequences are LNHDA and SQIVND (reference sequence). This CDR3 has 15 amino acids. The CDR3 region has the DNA TGTGCCAGTAGCCATCACGGGGGTATAACAGATACGCAGTATTTT. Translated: CASSHHGGITDTQYF.

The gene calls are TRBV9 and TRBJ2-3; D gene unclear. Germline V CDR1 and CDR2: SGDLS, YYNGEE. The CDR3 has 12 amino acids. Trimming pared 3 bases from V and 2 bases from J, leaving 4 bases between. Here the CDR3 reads CASSAPTDTQYF. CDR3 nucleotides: TGTGCCAGCAGCGCCCCCACAGATACGCAGTATTTT.

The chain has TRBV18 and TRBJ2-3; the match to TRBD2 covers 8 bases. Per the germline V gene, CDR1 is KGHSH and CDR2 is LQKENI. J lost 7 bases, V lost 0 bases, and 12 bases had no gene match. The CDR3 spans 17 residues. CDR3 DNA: TGTGCCAGCTCACCACCGTACGCGGGAGGTTACTCCTATACGCAGTATTTT. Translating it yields CASSPPYAGGYSYTQYF. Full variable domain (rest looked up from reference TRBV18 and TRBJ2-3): NAGVMQNPRHLVRRRGQEARLRCSPMKGHSHVYWYRQLPEEGLKFMVYLQKENIIDESGMPKERFSAEFPKEGPSILRIQQVVRGDSAAYFCASSPPYAGGYSYTQYFGPGTRLTVL.

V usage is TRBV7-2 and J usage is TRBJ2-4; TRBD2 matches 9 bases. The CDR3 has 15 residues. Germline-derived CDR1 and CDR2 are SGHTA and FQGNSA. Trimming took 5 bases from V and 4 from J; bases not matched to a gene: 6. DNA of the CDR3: TGTGCCAGCAGCAGTCGACTAGCGGATAAAAACATTCAGTACTTC. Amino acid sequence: CASSSRLADKNIQYF.

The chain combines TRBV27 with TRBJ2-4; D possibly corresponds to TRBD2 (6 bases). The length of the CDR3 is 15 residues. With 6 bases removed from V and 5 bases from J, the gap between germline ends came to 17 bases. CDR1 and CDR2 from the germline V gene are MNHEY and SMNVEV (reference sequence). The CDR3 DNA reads TGTGCCAGCAGGGATGGGGGACTCTCCGAAAACATTCAGTACTTC. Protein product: CASRDGGLSENIQYF.

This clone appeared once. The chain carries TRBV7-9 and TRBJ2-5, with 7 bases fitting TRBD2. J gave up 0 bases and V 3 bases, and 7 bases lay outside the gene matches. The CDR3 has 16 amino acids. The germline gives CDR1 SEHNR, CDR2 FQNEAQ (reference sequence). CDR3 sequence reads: CASSFWVGGNQETQYF. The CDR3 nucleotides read TGTGCCAGCAGCTTTTGGGTGGGGGGGAACCAAGAGACCCAGTACTTC.

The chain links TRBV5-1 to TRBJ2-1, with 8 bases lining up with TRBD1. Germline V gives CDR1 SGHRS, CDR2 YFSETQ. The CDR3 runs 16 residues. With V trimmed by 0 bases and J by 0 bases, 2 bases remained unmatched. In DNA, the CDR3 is TGCGCCAGCAGCTTGGATCAGGGGGCCTCCTACAATGAGCAGTTCTTC. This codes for CASSLDQGASYNEQFF.

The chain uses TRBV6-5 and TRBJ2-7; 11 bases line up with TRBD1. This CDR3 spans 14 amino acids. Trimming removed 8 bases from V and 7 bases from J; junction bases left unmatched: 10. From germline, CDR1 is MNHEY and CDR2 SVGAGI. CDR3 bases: TGTGCCAGCGGGTGGAGCGGGACAGGGGGAGAGCAGTACTTC. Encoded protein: CASGWSGTGGEQYF.

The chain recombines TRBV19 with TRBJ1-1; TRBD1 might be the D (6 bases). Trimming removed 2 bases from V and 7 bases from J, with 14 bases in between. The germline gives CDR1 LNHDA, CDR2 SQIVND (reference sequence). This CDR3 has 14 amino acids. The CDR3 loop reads CASSISGGGGEAFF. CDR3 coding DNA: TGTGCCAGTAGTATATCGGGAGGGGGGGGTGAAGCTTTCTTT. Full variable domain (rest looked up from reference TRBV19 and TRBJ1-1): DGGITQSPKYLFRKEGQNVTLSCEQNLNHDAMYWYRQDPGQGLRLIYYSQIVNDFQKGDIAEGYSVSREKKESFPLTVTSAQKNPTAFYLCASSISGGGGEAFFGQGTRLTVV.

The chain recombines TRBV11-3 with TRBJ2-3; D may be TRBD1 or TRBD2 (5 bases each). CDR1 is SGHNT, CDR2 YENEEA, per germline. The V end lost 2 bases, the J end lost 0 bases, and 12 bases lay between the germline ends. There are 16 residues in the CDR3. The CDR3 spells CASSLRPGASTDTQYF. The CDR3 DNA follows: TGTGCCAGCAGCTTACGTCCCGGGGCTAGCACAGATACGCAGTATTTT.

CDR3 DNA: TGCGCCAGCAGCCGCGACGCAGATGTCAGCTACGAGCAGTACTTC. It yields the protein CASSRDADVSYEQYF. The chain is built from TRBV4-3 and TRBJ2-7, with D unclear. The CDR3 extends over 15 amino acids. Trimming took 4 bases from V and 3 from J, leaving 16 bases between them. The germline gives CDR1 LGHNA, CDR2 YSLEER.

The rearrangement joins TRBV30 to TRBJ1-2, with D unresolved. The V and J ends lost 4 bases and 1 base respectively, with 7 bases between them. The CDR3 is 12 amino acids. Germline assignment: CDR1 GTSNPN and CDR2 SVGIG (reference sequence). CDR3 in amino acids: CAWIAINYGYTF. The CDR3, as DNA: TGTGCCTGGATAGCAATTAACTATGGCTACACCTTC.

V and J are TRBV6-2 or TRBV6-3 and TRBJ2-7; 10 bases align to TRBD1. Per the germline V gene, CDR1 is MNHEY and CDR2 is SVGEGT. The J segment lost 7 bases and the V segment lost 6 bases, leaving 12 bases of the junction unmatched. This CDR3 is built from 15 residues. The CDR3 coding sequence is TGTGCCAGCAGCCTAACCCGGGACAGGGGAGGTGAGCAGTACTTC. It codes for CASSLTRDRGGEQYF.

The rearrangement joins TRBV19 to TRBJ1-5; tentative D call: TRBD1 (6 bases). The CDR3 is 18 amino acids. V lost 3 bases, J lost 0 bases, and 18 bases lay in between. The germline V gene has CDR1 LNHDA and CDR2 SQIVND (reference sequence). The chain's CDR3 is CASSISRGAKYSNQPQHF. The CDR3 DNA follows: TGTGCCAGTAGTATCTCCAGGGGTGCCAAATATAGCAATCAGCCCCAGCATTTT.